The 5 T cell receptor beta chains below all came from one sample that was sequenced in a study of T-cell memory formation after mild COVID-19. TCRdb independently ran MiXCR on the 5' RACE reads; one entry per CDR3 protein. Of around 390,000 distinct CDR3 sequences listed, about 16% are singletons. Sequencing was done on a sample of PBMCs or a T cell subset sorted from them (not recorded which). All receptors come from a man between 18 and 35 years old who had mild COVID-19 (a few samples of this study predate the infection). Cell type and time point are not known.

V and J are TRBV12-3 or TRBV12-4 and TRBJ1-6, with unresolved D. The V end was cut by 1 base, the J end by 0 bases, with 13 bases between. There are 18 residues in the CDR3. The CDR3 loop reads CASSLDRTASSYNSPLHF. DNA for the CDR3: TGTGCCAGCAGTTTAGATAGGACTGCTAGCTCCTATAATTCACCCCTCCACTTT.

This clonotype was observed a handful of times. V and J are TRBV7-9 and TRBJ2-1, with 10 bases identical to TRBD1. The germline gives CDR1 SEHNR, CDR2 FQNEAQ (reference sequence). CDR3 length equals 19 residues. V dropped 5 bases and J dropped 7; count of bases not matched to a gene: 20. CDR3 sequence reads: CASSPGTGDRGSRANEQFF. The CDR3 coding sequence is TGTGCCAGCAGCCCCGGGACAGGGGATCGGGGGTCCCGGGCAAATGAGCAGTTCTTC. Using reference TRBV7-9 and TRBJ2-1 for the parts outside the CDR3, the full variable domain is DTGVSQNPRHKITKRGQNVTFRCDPISEHNRLYWYRQTLGQGPEFLTYFQNEAQLEKSRLLSDRFSAERPKGSFSTLEIQRTEQGDSAMYLCASSPGTGDRGSRANEQFFGPGTRLTVL.

In its sample, this clonotype was seen once. This chain joins TRBV29-1 and TRBJ2-7; 9 bases fit TRBD1. After removal of 7 bases from V and 7 bases from J, the junction contained 8 bases not matched to a gene. The CDR3 length is 12 residues. Germline V lookup: CDR1 SQVTM, CDR2 ANQGSEA. The CDR3: CSAMRQGGEQYF. CDR3 DNA: TGCAGCGCAATGCGACAGGGGGGTGAGCAGTACTTC.

This clonotype occurred a few times. The chain joins TRBV4-3 to TRBJ2-7, with a tentative D call TRBD1 (5 bases). Germline V CDR1 and CDR2: LGHNA, YSLEER. Trimming took off 1 base at V and 0 bases at J, with 10 bases between the two ends. This CDR3 comprises 15 residues. CDR3 sequence reads: CASSQVQGSSYEQYF. In nucleotides, the CDR3 is TGCGCCAGCAGCCAAGTCCAGGGTAGCTCCTACGAGCAGTACTTC.

This clonotype was recorded a few times. The V gene is TRBV6-5, the J gene TRBJ1-1; 8 bases fit TRBD1. The CDR3 contains 15 residues. Germline trimming cut 6 bases from V and 5 bases from J; bases unmatched to any gene: 11. Germline V lookup: CDR1 MNHEY, CDR2 SVGAGI. The CDR3 bases are TGTGCCAGCAGCTCGGACAGGGCGACGTGGACTGAAGCTTTCTTT. Residues: CASSSDRATWTEAFF.